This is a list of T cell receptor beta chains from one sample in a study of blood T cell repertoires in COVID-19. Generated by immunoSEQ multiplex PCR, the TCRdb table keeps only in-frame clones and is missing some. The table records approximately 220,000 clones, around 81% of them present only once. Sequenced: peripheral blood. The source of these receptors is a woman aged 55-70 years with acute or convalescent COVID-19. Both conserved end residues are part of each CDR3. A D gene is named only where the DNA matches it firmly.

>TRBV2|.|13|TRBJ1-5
CASTARGNQPQHF
TGTGCCAGCACAGCCAGGGGCAATCAGCCCCAGCATTTT
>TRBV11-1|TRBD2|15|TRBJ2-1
CASTRNSGGTNEQFF
TGTGCCAGCACCCGGAATAGCGGGGGGACCAATGAGCAGTTCTTC
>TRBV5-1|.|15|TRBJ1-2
CASSLAVNGNYGYTF
TGCGCCAGCAGCTTGGCCGTAAACGGGAACTATGGCTACACCTTC
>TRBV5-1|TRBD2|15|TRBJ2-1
CASSLSGGVYNEQFF
TGCGCCAGCAGCTTGAGCGGGGGAGTCTACAATGAGCAGTTCTTC
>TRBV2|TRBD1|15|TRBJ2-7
CASSDGTGSPHEQYF
TGTGCCAGCAGTGATGGGACAGGTAGTCCCCACGAGCAGTACTTC
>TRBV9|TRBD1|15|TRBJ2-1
CASRPGTGIYNEQFF
TGTGCCAGCAGGCCCGGGACAGGGATCTACAATGAGCAGTTCTTC
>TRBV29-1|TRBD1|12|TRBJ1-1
CSGGTANTEAFF
TGCAGCGGCGGGACAGCGAACACTGAAGCTTTCTTT
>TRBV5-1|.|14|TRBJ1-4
CASSSTREGEKLFF
TGCGCCAGCAGCTCGACTAGGGAGGGAGAAAAACTGTTTTTT
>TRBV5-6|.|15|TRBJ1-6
CASSLLSGLDSPLHF
TGTGCCAGCAGCTTGTTGTCCGGGTTGGATTCACCCCTCCACTTT
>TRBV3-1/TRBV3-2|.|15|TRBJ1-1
CASSQGSSGNTEAFF
TGTGCCAGCAGCCAAGGGTCGTCCGGGAACACTGAAGCTTTCTTT
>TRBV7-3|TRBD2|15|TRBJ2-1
CASSRSGGLYNEQFF
TGTGCCAGCAGCCGTAGCGGGGGCCTTTACAATGAGCAGTTCTTC
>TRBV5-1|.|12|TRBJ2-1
CASLDSWNEQFF
TGCGCCAGTCTCGACAGCTGGAATGAGCAGTTCTTC
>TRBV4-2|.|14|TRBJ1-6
CASSQEAADSPLHF
TGTGCCAGCAGCCAAGAGGCGGCTGATTCACCCCTCCACTTT
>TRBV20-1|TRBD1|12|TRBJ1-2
CSASKGADGYTF
TGCAGTGCTAGTAAGGGGGCAGATGGCTACACCTTC
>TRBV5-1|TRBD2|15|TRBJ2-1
CASSLEGLANNEQFF
TGCGCCAGCAGCTTGGAGGGACTAGCGAATAATGAGCAGTTCTTC